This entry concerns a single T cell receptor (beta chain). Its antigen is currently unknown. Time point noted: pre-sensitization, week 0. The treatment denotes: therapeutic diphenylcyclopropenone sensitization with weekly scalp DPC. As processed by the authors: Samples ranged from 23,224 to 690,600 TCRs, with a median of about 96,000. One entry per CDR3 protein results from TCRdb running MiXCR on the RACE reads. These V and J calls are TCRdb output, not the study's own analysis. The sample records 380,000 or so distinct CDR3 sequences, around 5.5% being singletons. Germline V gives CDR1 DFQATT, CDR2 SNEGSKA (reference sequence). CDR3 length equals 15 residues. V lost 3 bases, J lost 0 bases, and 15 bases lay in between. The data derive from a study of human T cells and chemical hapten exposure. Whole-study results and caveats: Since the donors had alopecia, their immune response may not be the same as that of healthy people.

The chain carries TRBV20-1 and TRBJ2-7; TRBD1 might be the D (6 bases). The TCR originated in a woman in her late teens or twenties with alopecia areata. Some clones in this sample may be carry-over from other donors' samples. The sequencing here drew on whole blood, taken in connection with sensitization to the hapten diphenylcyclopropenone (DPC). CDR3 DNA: TGCAGTGCTAGTTCTCGGGACAAGAGCTCCTACGAGCAGTACTTC. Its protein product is CSASSRDKSSYEQYF.